The following is a TCR beta chain sequence with its context. Its specificity is unknown. The data belong to a study of T cells in localized non-small cell lung cancer. The study's findings and limits: The appearance of a median approximately 60 of the top 100 tumor clones was seen in adjacent lung. Only one tumor region was sequenced, so heterogeneity remains possible. Adjacent uninvolved lung had the highest clonality, suggesting focused antigen responses.

TCRdb's table, derived via immunoSEQ multiplex PCR, lists solely in-frame clones and lacks some. This table has 35,000 to 40,000 clones, about 90% appearing once. This CDR3 region has 14 residues. The ends were cut back, 7 bases at V and 2 bases at J, with 12 bases in the middle. CDR1 is SGHTA and CDR2 is FQGNSA in the germline V gene. The rearrangement links TRBV7-2 to TRBJ2-1, with D unclear. The sample here was peripheral blood, taken before any cancer treatment. The origin of this receptor is a man between 40 and 75 years old with stage I lung adenocarcinoma. CDR3 residues: CASTISSAYNEQFF. In DNA form, the CDR3 reads TGTGCCAGCACCATTAGTAGTGCCTACAATGAGCAGTTCTTC.